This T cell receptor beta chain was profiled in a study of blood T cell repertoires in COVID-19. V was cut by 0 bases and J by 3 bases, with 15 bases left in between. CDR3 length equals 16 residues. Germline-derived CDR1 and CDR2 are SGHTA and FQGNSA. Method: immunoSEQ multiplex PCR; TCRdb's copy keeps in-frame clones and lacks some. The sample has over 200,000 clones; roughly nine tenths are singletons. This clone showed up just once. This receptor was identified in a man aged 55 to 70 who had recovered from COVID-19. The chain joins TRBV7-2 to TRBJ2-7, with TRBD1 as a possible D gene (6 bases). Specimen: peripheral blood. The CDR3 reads CASSLAGAVSYYEQYF. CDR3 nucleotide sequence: TGTGCCAGCAGCTTAGCGGGGGCAGTCTCGTACTACGAGCAGTACTTC.